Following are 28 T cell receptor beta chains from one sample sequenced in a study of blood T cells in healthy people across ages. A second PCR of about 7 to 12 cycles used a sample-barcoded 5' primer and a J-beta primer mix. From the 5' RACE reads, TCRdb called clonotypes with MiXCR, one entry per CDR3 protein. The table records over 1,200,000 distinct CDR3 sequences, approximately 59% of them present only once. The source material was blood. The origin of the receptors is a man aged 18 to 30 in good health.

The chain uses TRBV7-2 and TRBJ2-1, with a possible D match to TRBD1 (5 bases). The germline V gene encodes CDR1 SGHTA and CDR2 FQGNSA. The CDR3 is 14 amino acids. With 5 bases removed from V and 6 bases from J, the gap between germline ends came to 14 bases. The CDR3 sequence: CASSPLKGINEQFF. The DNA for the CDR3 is TGTGCCAGCAGCCCGCTGAAGGGGATCAATGAGCAGTTCTTC.

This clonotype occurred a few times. The CDR3 protein is CASSQDWSLYEQYF. Written as DNA, the CDR3 is TGCGCCAGCAGCCAAGATTGGAGTCTCTACGAGCAGTACTTC. The chain links TRBV4-3 to TRBJ2-7, with no clear D. The CDR3 runs to 14 residues. V gave up 0 bases and J gave up 3 bases, with 9 bases separating them. Looked up from germline, CDR1 is LGHNA and CDR2 is YSLEER.

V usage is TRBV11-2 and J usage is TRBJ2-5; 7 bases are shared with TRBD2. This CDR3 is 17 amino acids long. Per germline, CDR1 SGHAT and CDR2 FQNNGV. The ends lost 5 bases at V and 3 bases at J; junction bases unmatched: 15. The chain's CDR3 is CASSPSPGSSGKETQYF. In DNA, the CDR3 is TGTGCCAGCAGCCCCTCGCCCGGGTCTAGCGGCAAAGAGACCCAGTACTTC.

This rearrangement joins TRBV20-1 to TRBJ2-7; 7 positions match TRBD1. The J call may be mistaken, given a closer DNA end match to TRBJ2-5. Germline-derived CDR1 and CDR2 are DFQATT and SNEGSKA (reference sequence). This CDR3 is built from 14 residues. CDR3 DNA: TGCAGCCTAGCCCCCAACAGGGGTGGGGAGACCCAGTACTTC. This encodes CSLAPNRGGETQYF.

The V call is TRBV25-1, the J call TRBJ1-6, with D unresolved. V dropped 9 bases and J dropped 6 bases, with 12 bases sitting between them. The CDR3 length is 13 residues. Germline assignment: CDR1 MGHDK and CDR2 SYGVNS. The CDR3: CASRESGNSPLHF. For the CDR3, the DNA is TGTGCCAGTCGGGAGTCGGGTAATTCACCCCTCCACTTT.

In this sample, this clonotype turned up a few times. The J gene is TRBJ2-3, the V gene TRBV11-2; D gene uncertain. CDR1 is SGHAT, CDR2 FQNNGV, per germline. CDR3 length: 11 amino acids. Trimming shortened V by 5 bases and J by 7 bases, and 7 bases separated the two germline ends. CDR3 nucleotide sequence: TGTGCCAGCAGCCGCTCTTATACGCAGTATTTT. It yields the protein CASSRSYTQYF. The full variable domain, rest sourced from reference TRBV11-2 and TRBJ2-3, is EAGVAQSPRYKIIEKRQSVAFWCNPISGHATLYWYQQILGQGPKLLIQFQNNGVVDDSQLPKDRFSAERLKGVDSTLKIQPAKLEDSAVYLCASSRSYTQYFGPGTRLTVL.

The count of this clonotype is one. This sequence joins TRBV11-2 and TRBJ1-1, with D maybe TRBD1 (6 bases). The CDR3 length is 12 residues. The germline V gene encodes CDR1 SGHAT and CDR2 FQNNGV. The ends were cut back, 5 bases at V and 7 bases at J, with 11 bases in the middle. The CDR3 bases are TGTGCCAGCAGCGCCCAGGGGAGTGAAGCTTTCTTT. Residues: CASSAQGSEAFF.

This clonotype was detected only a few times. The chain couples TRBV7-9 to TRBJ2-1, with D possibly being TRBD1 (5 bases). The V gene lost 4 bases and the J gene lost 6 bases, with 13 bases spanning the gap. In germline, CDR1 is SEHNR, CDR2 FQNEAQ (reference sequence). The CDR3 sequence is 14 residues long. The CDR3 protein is CASSSIDRPNEQFF. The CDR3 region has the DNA TGTGCCAGCAGCTCCATTGACAGACCCAATGAGCAGTTCTTC.

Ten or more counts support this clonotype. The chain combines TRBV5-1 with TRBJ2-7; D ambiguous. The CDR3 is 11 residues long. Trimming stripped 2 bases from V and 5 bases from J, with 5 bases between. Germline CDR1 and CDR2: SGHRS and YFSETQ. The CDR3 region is CASSLSNEQYF. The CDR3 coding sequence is TGCGCCAGCAGCTTATCGAACGAGCAGTACTTC.

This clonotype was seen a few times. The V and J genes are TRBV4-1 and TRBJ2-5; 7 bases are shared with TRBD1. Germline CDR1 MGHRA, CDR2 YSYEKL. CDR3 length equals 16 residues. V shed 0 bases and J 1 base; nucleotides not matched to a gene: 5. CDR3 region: CASSQDGTALQETQYF. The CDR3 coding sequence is TGCGCCAGCAGCCAAGACGGGACAGCGCTCCAAGAGACCCAGTACTTC.

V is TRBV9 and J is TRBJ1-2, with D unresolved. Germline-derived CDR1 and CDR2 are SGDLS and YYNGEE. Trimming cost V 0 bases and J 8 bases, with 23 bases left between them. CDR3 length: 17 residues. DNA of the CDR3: TGTGCCAGCAGCGTAGGTGTGGGCTCCTTATGGTCCTGGGGCTACACCTTC. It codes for CASSVGVGSLWSWGYTF.

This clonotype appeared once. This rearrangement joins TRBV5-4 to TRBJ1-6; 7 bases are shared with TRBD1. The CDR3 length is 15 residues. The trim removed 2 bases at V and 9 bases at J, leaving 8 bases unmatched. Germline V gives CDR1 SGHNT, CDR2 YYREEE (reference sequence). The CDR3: CASSLTGVSGSPLHF. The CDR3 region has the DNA TGTGCCAGCAGCTTAACAGGGGTTAGCGGTTCACCCCTCCACTTT.

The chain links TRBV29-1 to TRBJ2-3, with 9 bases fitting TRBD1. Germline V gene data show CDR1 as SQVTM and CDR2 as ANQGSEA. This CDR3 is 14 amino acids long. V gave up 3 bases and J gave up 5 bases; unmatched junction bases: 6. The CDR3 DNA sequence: TGCAGCGTTGAGGGGACAGGGCGGAAAGATACGCAGTATTTT. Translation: CSVEGTGRKDTQYF.

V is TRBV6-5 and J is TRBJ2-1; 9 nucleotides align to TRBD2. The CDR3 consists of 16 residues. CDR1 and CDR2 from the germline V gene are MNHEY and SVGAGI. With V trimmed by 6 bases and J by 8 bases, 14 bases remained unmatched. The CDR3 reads CASSKFAGTSHDEQFF. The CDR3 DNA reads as TGTGCCAGCAGCAAGTTTGCCGGGACTAGCCACGATGAGCAGTTCTTC.

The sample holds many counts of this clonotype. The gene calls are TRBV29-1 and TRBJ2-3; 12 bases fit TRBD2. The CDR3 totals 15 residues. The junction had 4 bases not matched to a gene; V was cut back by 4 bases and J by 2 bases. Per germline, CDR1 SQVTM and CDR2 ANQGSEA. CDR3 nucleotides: TGCAGCGTTGGTACTAGCGGGGGGTCCACAGATACGCAGTATTTT. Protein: CSVGTSGGSTDTQYF.

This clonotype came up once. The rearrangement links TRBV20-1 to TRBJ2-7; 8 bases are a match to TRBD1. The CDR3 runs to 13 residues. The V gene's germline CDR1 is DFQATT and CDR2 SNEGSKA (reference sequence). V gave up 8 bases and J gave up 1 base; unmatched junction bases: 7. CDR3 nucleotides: TGCAGTTCCGAGACAGGGGATTCCTACGAGCAGTACTTC. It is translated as CSSETGDSYEQYF.

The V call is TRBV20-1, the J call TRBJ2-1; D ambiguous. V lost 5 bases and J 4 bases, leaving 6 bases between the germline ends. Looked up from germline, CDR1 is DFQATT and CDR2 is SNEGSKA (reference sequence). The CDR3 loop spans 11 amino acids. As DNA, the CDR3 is TGCAGTGCTCTGGATTACAATGAGCAGTTCTTC. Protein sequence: CSALDYNEQFF.

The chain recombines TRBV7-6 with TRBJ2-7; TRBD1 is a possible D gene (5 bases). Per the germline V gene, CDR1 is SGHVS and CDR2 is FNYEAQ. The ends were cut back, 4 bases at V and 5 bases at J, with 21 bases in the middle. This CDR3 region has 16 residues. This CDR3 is CASSYGIIGQGDEQYF. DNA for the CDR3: TGTGCCAGCAGCTACGGCATTATCGGGCAGGGCGACGAGCAGTACTTC.

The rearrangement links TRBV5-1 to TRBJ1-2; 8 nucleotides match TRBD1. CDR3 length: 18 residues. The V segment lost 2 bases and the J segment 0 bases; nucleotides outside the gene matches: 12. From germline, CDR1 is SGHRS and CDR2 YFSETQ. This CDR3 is CASSFFRQGMRANYGYTF. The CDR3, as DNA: TGCGCCAGCAGCTTTTTCCGACAGGGGATGAGAGCTAACTATGGCTACACCTTC.

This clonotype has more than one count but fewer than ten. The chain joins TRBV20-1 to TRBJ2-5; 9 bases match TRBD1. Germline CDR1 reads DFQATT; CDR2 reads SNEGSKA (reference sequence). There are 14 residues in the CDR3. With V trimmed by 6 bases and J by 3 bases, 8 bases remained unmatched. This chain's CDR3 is CSASPGQGKETQYF. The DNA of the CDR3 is TGCAGTGCCTCCCCGGGACAGGGCAAAGAGACCCAGTACTTC.

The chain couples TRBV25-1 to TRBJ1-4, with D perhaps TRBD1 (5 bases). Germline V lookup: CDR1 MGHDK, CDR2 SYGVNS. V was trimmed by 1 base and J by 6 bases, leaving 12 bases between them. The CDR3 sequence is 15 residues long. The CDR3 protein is CASSESRGFYEKLFF. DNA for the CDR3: TGTGCCAGCAGTGAATCTCGGGGGTTCTATGAAAAACTGTTTTTT.

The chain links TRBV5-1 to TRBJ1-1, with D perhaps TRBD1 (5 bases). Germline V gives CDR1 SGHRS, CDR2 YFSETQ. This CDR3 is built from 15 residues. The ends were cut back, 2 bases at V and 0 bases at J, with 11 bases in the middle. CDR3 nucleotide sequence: TGCGCCAGCAGCTTTACGACGGACATGAACACTGAAGCTTTCTTT. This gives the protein CASSFTTDMNTEAFF.

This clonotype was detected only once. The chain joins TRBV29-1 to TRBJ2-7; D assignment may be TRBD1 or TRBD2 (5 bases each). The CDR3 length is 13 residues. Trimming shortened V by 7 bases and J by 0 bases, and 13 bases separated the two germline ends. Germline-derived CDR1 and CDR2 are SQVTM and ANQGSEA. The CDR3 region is CSGGGGSSYEQYF. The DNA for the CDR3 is TGCAGCGGGGGCGGTGGGAGCTCCTACGAGCAGTACTTC.

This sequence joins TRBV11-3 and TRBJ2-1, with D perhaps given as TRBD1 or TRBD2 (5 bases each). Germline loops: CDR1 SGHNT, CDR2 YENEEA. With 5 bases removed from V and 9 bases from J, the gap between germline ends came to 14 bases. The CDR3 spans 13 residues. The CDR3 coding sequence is TGTGCCAGCAGCCGACTGAGTGGGACTGAGCAGTTCTTC. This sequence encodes CASSRLSGTEQFF.

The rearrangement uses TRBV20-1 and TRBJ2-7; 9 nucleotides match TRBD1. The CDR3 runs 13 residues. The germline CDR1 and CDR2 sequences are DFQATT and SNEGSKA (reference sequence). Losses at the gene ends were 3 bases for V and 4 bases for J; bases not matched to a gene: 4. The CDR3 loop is CSARRTGEYEQYF. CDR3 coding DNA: TGCAGTGCTAGGAGGACAGGGGAGTACGAGCAGTACTTC.

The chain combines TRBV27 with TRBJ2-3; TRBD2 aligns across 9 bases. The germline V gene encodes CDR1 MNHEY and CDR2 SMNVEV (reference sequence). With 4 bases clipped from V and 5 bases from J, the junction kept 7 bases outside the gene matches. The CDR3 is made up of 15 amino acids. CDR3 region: CASSSVAGAIDTQYF. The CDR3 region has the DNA TGTGCCAGCAGTTCCGTAGCGGGGGCCATAGATACGCAGTATTTT.

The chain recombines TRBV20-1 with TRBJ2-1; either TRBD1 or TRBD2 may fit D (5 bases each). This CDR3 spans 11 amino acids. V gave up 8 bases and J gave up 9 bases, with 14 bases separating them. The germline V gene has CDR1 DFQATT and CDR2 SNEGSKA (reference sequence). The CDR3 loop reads CSQPGLVEQFF. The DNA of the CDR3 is TGCAGTCAGCCGGGGCTAGTTGAGCAGTTCTTC.

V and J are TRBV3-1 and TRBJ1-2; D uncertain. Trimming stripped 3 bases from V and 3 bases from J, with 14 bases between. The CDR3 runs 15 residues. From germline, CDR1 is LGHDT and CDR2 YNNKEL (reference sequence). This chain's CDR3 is CASSQYLRAYYGYTF. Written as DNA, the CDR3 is TGTGCCAGCAGCCAGTATCTCCGGGCCTACTATGGCTACACCTTC.